The sequence of this T cell receptor beta chain was determined in a study of cytomegalovirus exposure and HLA in healthy donors. This CDR3 is 14 amino acids long. Germline V CDR1 and CDR2: MGHRA, YSYEKL. The V gene lost 4 bases and the J gene lost 1 base, with 10 bases spanning the gap. Use of 60 Vbeta and 13 Jbeta primers characterized the PCR. Measured with immunoSEQ multiplex PCR; TCRdb has only the in-frame clones, and not every one. The top ten clones hold roughly 1.3% of a sample with about 140,000 clones, more than 70% of them seen once. The chain joins TRBV4-1 to TRBJ1-1, with D perhaps matching TRBD1 (5 bases). The clonotype originates from a male donor in good health and CMV-seropositive. Sequenced: PBMCs. Here the CDR3 reads CASSPGHSNTEAFF. CDR3 nucleotide sequence: TGCGCCAGCAGCCCCGGACACTCGAACACTGAAGCTTTCTTT.